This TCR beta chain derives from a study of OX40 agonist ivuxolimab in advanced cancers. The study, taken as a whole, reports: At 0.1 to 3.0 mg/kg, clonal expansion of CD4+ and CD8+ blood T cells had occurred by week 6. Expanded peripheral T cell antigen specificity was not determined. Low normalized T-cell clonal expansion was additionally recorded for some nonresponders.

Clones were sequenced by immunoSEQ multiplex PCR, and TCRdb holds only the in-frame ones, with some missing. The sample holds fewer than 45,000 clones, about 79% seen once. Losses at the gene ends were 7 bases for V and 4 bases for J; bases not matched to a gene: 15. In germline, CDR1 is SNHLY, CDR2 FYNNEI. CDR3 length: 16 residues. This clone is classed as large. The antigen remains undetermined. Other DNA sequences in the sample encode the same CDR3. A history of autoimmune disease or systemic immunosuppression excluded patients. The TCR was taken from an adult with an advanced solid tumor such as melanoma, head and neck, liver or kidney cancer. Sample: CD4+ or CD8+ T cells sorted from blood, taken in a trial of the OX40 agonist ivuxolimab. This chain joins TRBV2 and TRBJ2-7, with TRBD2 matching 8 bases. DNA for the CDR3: TGTGCCAGCAACCCCTCGAGGCGGGGGGTTATGTACGAGCAGTACTTC. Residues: CASNPSRRGVMYEQYF.